This T cell receptor (beta chain) stems from a study of blood T cells in healthy people across ages. The CDR3 has 15 residues. V was shortened by 3 bases and J by 2 bases, with 12 bases between the two germline ends. The germline CDR1 and CDR2 sequences are LGHDT and YNNKEL (reference sequence). The use of a sample-barcoded 5' primer and a J-beta primer mix characterized a second PCR of about 7 to 12 cycles. Each of the samples gave a minimum of 2.5 million paired-end reads that contained CDR3. TCRdb called the 5' RACE reads again in MiXCR, with one record for every CDR3 protein. The repertoire holds about a million distinct CDR3 sequences, with 45% to 60% as singletons.

This TCR derives from a woman aged 55 to 70 in good health. This chain connects TRBV3-1 to TRBJ2-3; D uncertain. The specimen sequenced was blood. The CDR3 sequence: CASSHGIDHTDTQYF. In nucleotides, the CDR3 is TGTGCCAGCAGCCATGGTATCGATCACACAGATACGCAGTATTTT.